Below, 23 T cell receptor beta chains from the same sample are listed, as sequenced in a study of control samples from healthy donors and cancer patients. The protocol was immunoSEQ multiplex PCR, while the TCRdb copy is restricted to in-frame clones and leaves out a portion. The sample yields 110,000 or so clones, around nine tenths seen once. Sequencing was done on a sample of blood. Source of these receptors: a woman between 45 and 65 years old in good health.

The chain recombines TRBV18 with TRBJ2-7; 11 bases align to TRBD1. CDR1 and CDR2 (germline): KGHSH, LQKENI. CDR3 length: 15 amino acids. The junction had 5 bases not matched to a gene; V was cut back by 1 base and J by 6 bases. DNA for the CDR3: TGTGCCAGCTCACCACTCGGGACAGGGGGGCGCGAGCAGTACTTC. This translates into CASSPLGTGGREQYF. The full variable domain, its missing parts supplied by reference TRBV18 and TRBJ2-7, is NAGVMQNPRHLVRRRGQEARLRCSPMKGHSHVYWYRQLPEEGLKFMVYLQKENIIDESGMPKERFSAEFPKEGPSILRIQQVVRGDSAAYFCASSPLGTGGREQYFGPGTRLTVT.

This sequence joins TRBV7-8 and TRBJ2-7; 7 positions match TRBD1. The trim removed 5 bases at V and 2 bases at J, leaving 6 bases unmatched. This CDR3 has 14 amino acids. CDR1 SGHVS and CDR2 FQNEAQ come from the germline V gene. The CDR3 sequence: CASSVGTVAYEQYV. The DNA for the CDR3 is TGTGCCAGCAGCGTGGGGACAGTTGCCTACGAGCAGTACGTC.

The rearrangement joins TRBV30 to TRBJ1-2, with a tentative D call TRBD1 (5 bases). Trimming cost V 0 bases and J 2 bases, with 7 bases left between them. This CDR3 contains 13 residues. Germline V lookup: CDR1 GTSNPN, CDR2 SVGIG (reference sequence). The chain's CDR3 is CAWSVGTNYGYTF. The CDR3 nucleotides read TGTGCCTGGAGTGTGGGGACGAACTATGGCTACACCTTC.

V usage is TRBV27 and J usage is TRBJ1-2; TRBD1 matches at 10 bases. Trimming removed 3 bases from V and 5 bases from J; junction bases left unmatched: 0. This CDR3 is built from 13 residues. Germline V gene sequence: CDR1 MNHEY, CDR2 SMNVEV (reference sequence). The CDR3 region has the DNA TGTGCCAGCAGTTTGGGACAGGGGTATGGCTACACCTTC. It specifies CASSLGQGYGYTF.

This rearrangement joins TRBV6-2 or TRBV6-3 to TRBJ1-3, with D uncertain. Per the germline V gene, CDR1 is MNHEY and CDR2 is SVGEGT. The CDR3 is 14 amino acids. Trimming removed 4 bases at V and 9 bases at J, with 16 bases between. In DNA, the CDR3 is TGTGCCAGCAGTTCCCCGAGACCGCGTGTCACCATATATTTT. This sequence encodes CASSSPRPRVTIYF.

This clone occurred once. The chain has TRBV2 and TRBJ2-7; 10 bases are a match to TRBD1. Germline V lookup: CDR1 SNHLY, CDR2 FYNNEI. Trimming cost V 6 bases and J 3 bases; bases outside gene matches: 8. The CDR3 sequence is 15 residues long. The DNA for the CDR3 is TGTGCCAGCAGACCTGTTCGGACAGGGGGCTACGAGCAGTACTTC. Translation: CASRPVRTGGYEQYF.

This chain joins TRBV5-6 and TRBJ2-7, with D uncertain. V gave up 4 bases and J gave up 0 bases, with 11 bases separating them. CDR1 SGHDT and CDR2 YYEEEE come from the germline V gene. This CDR3 comprises 14 residues. In DNA form, the CDR3 reads TGTGCCAGCAGCCCGGGTAGGAGCTCCTACGAGCAGTACTTC. This codes for CASSPGRSSYEQYF.

V usage is TRBV5-1 and J usage is TRBJ2-5; 7 bases are a match to TRBD1. Trimming removed 4 bases from V and 4 bases from J; junction bases left unmatched: 7. Per the germline V gene, CDR1 is SGHRS and CDR2 is YFSETQ. The length of the CDR3 is 14 residues. CDR3 amino acids: CASSQGTVLETQYF. DNA of the CDR3: TGCGCCAGCAGCCAAGGGACAGTGTTAGAGACCCAGTACTTC.

The V and J genes are TRBV5-1 and TRBJ1-2; the D gene is possibly TRBD1 (6 bases). Germline CDR1 and CDR2: SGHRS and YFSETQ. The CDR3 loop spans 15 amino acids. Trimming cost V 1 base and J 8 bases, with 18 bases left between them. In DNA, the CDR3 is TGCGCCAGCAGCTTGTCCAGGGGAAAGATGGTGGGCTACACCTTC. As protein: CASSLSRGKMVGYTF.

The chain uses TRBV3-1 (or the pseudogene TRBV3-2) and TRBJ1-6; D is unclear. Germline CDR1 is LGHDT and CDR2 is YNNKEL (reference sequence). This CDR3 is built from 14 residues. Trimming left V 3 bases short and J 5 bases short, with 8 bases between. CDR3 sequence (DNA): TGTGCCAGCAGCCATTGGGTTGATAATTCACCCCTCCACTTT. Protein: CASSHWVDNSPLHF.

The V call is TRBV5-1, the J call TRBJ2-1, with 12 bases lining up with TRBD2. Germline V CDR1 and CDR2: SGHRS, YFSETQ. The CDR3 consists of 19 residues. V lost 3 bases and J lost 3; bases outside the gene matches: 13. The CDR3 sequence: CASSSPGLAGQQFYNEQFF. The CDR3 DNA is TGCGCCAGCAGCTCCCCGGGACTAGCGGGTCAACAATTCTACAATGAGCAGTTCTTC.

The rearrangement links TRBV5-6 to TRBJ2-4; a possible D gene is TRBD1 (5 bases). Looked up from germline, CDR1 is SGHDT and CDR2 is YYEEEE. This CDR3 is built from 12 residues. Trimming pared 0 bases from V and 10 bases from J, leaving 8 bases between. CDR3 region: CASSLGKGIQYF. The CDR3 nucleotides are TGTGCCAGCAGCTTGGGGAAGGGGATTCAGTACTTC.

The chain recombines TRBV19 with TRBJ2-5; D is uncertain. The germline V gene encodes CDR1 LNHDA and CDR2 SQIVND (reference sequence). This CDR3 comprises 14 residues. Trimming shortened V by 4 bases and J by 5 bases, and 14 bases separated the two germline ends. The CDR3 sequence is CASSNVWAWETQYF. In DNA, the CDR3 is TGTGCCAGTAGTAACGTCTGGGCATGGGAGACCCAGTACTTC.

The chain links TRBV6-5 to TRBJ2-7; D is possibly TRBD1 or TRBD2 (5 bases each). The CDR3 length is 14 residues. In germline, CDR1 is MNHEY, CDR2 SVGAGI. The V end was cut by 7 bases, the J end by 3 bases, with 16 bases between. CDR3 coding DNA: TGTGCCAGCAAACGCCTCCGGGACGGCTACGAGCAGTACGTC. This translates into CASKRLRDGYEQYV.

V is TRBV7-3 and J is TRBJ2-5; D unclear. Trimming cost V 5 bases and J 2 bases, with 9 bases left between them. The CDR3 is made up of 13 amino acids. Germline V lookup: CDR1 SGHTA, CDR2 FQGTGA. The CDR3 DNA sequence: TGTGCCAGCAGCCTGACGGCACAAGAGACCCAGTACTTC. Residues: CASSLTAQETQYF.

The chain has TRBV9 and TRBJ2-7; D not certain. CDR3 length: 13 residues. Germline lookup yields CDR1 SGDLS and CDR2 YYNGEE. Deletions cut 4 bases from V and 7 bases from J, with 15 bases between. CDR3 coding DNA: TGTGCCAGCAGCAACTCGGGCGCGATGGAGCAGTACTTC. Translating gives CASSNSGAMEQYF.

DNA for the CDR3: TGTGCCTGGGAAAACTTAGATGAGCAGTTCTTC. Protein product: CAWENLDEQFF. The chain is built from TRBV30 and TRBJ2-1; D is unresolved. From germline, CDR1 is GTSNPN and CDR2 SVGIG (reference sequence). The CDR3 totals 11 residues. The V and J ends lost 5 bases and 8 bases respectively, with 10 bases between them.

CDR3 residues: CASSRGGVSYEQYV. The CDR3 nucleotides are TGTGCCAGCAGCCGAGGCGGGGTCTCCTACGAGCAGTACGTC. This chain joins TRBV7-8 and TRBJ2-7; tentatively, D is TRBD2 (6 bases). V lost 5 bases and J lost 0, with 11 bases in between. This CDR3 spans 14 amino acids. Germline V gives CDR1 SGHVS, CDR2 FQNEAQ.

The V and J genes are TRBV27 and TRBJ2-7; 11 nucleotides line up with TRBD2. Germline lookup yields CDR1 MNHEY and CDR2 SMNVEV (reference sequence). The ends lost 6 bases at V and 9 bases at J; junction bases unmatched: 13. CDR3 length equals 15 residues. The CDR3 region is CASRTIAGGPGGQYF. The CDR3 DNA reads TGTGCCAGCAGAACGATAGCGGGGGGGCCCGGTGGGCAGTACTTC.

The chain has TRBV10-3 and TRBJ1-1, with D perhaps TRBD1 (5 bases). This CDR3 has 16 residues. Germline V gene lookup returns CDR1 ENHRY and CDR2 SYGVKD. V lost 3 bases and J 1 base, leaving 15 bases between the germline ends. The CDR3 nucleotides read TGTGCCATCAGTGATGTTAGGGGCGCGGCGAACACTGAAGCTTTCTTT. It encodes CAISDVRGAANTEAFF.

V usage is TRBV4-1 and J usage is TRBJ1-1; no clear D. This CDR3 comprises 18 residues. Germline values: CDR1 MGHRA, CDR2 YSYEKL. The V end lost 4 bases, the J end lost 5 bases, and 26 bases lay between the germline ends. The CDR3 DNA reads TGCGCCAGCAGCCGAAATCCGCGAAGACCCGAAGGTGGGACTGAAGCTTTCTTT. This translates into CASSRNPRRPEGGTEAFF.

The V and J genes are TRBV5-1 and TRBJ2-1; no clear D. Germline V gene sequence: CDR1 SGHRS, CDR2 YFSETQ. V was shortened by 0 bases and J by 6 bases, with 4 bases between the two germline ends. The CDR3 is made up of 12 amino acids. CDR3 amino acids: CASSLVLNEQFF. Here the CDR3 DNA reads TGCGCCAGCAGCTTGGTACTCAATGAGCAGTTCTTC.

V usage is TRBV19 and J usage is TRBJ2-2; D could derive from TRBD1 or TRBD2 (5 bases each). Germline V gene sequence: CDR1 LNHDA, CDR2 SQIVND (reference sequence). Trimming pared 6 bases from V and 5 bases from J, leaving 13 bases between. The CDR3 loop spans 14 amino acids. The CDR3 nucleotides are TGTGCCAGTAGGAGGGGTGAATATACCGGGGAGCTGTTTTTT. Its translation is CASRRGEYTGELFF.